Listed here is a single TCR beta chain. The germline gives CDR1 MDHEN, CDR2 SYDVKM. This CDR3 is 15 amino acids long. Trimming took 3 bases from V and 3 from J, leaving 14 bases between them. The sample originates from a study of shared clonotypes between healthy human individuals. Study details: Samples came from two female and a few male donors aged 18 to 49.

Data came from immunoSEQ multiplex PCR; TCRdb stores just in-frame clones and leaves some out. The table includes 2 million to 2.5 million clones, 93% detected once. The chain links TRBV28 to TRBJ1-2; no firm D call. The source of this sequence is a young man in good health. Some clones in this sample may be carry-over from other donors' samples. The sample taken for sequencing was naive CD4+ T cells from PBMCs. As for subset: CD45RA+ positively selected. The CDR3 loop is CASSLIGANYYGYTF. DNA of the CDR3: TGTGCCAGCAGTTTGATCGGAGCCAACTACTATGGCTACACCTTC.